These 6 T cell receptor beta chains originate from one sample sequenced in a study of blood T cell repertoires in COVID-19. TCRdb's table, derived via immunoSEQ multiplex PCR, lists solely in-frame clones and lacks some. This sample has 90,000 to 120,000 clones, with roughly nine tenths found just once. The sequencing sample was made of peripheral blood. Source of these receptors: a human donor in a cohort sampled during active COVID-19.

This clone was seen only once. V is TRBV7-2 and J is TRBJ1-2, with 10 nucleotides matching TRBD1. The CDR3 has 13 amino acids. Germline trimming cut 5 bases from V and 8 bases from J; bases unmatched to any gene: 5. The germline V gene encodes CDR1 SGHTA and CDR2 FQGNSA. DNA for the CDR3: TGTGCCAGCAGCCCCGGGACAGGGGAAGGCTACACCTTC. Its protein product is CASSPGTGEGYTF.

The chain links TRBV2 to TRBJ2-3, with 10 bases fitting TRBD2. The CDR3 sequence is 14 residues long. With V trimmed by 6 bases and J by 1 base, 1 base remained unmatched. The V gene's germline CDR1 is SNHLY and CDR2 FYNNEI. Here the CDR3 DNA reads TGTGCCAGCAGGCTAGCGGGGGGCACAGATACGCAGTATTTT. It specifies CASRLAGGTDTQYF.

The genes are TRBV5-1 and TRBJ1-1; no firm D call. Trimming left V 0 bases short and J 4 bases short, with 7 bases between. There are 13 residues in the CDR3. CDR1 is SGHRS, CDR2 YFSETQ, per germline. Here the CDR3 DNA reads TGCGCCAGCAGCTTGGAAGGGAGCACTGAAGCTTTCTTT. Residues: CASSLEGSTEAFF.

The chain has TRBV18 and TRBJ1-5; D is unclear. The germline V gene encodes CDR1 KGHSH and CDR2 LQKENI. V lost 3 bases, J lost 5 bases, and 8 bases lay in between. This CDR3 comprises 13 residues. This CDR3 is CASSPHSDQPQHF. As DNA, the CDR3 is TGTGCCAGCTCACCCCACAGTGATCAGCCCCAGCATTTT. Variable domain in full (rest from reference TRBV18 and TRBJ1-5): NAGVMQNPRHLVRRRGQEARLRCSPMKGHSHVYWYRQLPEEGLKFMVYLQKENIIDESGMPKERFSAEFPKEGPSILRIQQVVRGDSAAYFCASSPHSDQPQHFGDGTRLSIL.

DNA for the CDR3: TGTGCCAGCAGTCAGACAGGGACAGATACGCAGTATTTT. Translated, it gives CASSQTGTDTQYF. The chain uses TRBV7-3 and TRBJ2-3; 7 nucleotides match TRBD1. Germline trimming cut 6 bases from V and 3 bases from J; bases unmatched to any gene: 3. This CDR3 comprises 13 residues. The germline CDR1 and CDR2 sequences are SGHTA and FQGTGA.

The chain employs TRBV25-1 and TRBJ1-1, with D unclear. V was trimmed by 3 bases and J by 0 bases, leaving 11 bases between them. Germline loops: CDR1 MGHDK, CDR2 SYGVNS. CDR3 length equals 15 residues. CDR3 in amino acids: CASSESRVLNTEAFF. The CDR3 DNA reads TGTGCCAGCAGTGAGAGCCGGGTCTTGAACACTGAAGCTTTCTTT.